This TCR beta chain was profiled in a study of OX40 agonist ivuxolimab in advanced cancers. Study-level background: Patients were roughly 83% male with ages roughly 23 to 79, mean about 65. Treatment received earlier with anti-PD-1, anti-PD-L1 or anti-CTLA-4 agents was allowed, and more than 30% had some. Three patients responded partially, comprising one with hepatocellular carcinoma and two with cutaneous melanoma.

Some clones are missing from TCRdb's copy, which holds only in-frame ones; the method was immunoSEQ multiplex PCR. This table holds about 100,000 clones, more than 85% found once. CDR1 and CDR2 from the germline V gene are SNHLY and FYNNEI. Trimming removed 7 bases at V and 4 bases at J, with 10 bases between. The CDR3 has 12 residues. Collection of blood occurred at baseline, at cycle 4 day 1, and at cycle 7 day 1. This receptor was identified in an adult with an advanced solid tumor such as melanoma, head and neck, liver or kidney cancer. The V call is TRBV2, the J call TRBJ2-5; D remains unclear. The specimen was CD4+ or CD8+ T cells sorted from blood, collected in a trial of the OX40 agonist ivuxolimab. CDR3 loop: CASTIGLETQYF. As DNA, the CDR3 is TGTGCCAGCACCATAGGGTTAGAGACCCAGTACTTC.